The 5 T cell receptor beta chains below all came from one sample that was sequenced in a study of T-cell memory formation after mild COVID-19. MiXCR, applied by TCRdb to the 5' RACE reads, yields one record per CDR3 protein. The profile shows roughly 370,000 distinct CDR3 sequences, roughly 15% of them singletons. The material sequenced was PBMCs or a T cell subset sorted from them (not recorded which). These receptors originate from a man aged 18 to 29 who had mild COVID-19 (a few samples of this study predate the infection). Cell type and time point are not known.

CDR3 region: CASSLWQGDEQYV. DNA of the CDR3: TGTGCCAGCAGCTTGTGGCAGGGCGACGAGCAGTACGTC. The genes are TRBV5-4 and TRBJ2-7; D possibly corresponds to TRBD1 (5 bases). The CDR3 sequence is 13 residues long. The germline V gene encodes CDR1 SGHNT and CDR2 YYREEE (reference sequence). Deletions cut 1 base from V and 5 bases from J, with 10 bases between.

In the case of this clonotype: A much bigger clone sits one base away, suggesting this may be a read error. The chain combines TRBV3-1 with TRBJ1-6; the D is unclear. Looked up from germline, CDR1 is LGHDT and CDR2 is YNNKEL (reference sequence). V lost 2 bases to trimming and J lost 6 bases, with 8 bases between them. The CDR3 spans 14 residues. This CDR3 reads CASSQLTGNSPLHF. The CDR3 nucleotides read TGTGCCAGCAGCCAACTGACGGGTAATTCACCCCTCCACTTT.

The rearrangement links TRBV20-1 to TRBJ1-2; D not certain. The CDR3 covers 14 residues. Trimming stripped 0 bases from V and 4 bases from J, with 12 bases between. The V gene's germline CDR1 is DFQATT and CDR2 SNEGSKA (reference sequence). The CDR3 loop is CSARDGRGTYGYTF. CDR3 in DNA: TGCAGTGCTAGAGATGGCCGGGGTACCTATGGCTACACCTTC.

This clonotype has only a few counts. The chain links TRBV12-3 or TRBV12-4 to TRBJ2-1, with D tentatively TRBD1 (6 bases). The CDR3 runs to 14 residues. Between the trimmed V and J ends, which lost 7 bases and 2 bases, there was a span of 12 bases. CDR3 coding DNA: TGTGCCAGCACCGCCGGGACAACCTACAATGAGCAGTTCTTC. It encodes CASTAGTTYNEQFF.

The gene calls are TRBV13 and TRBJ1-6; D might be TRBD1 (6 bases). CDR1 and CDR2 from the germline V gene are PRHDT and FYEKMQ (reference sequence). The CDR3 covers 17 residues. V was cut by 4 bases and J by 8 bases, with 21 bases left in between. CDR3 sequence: CASSYPVAGAGDSPLHF. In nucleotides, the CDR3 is TGTGCCAGCAGCTACCCGGTTGCGGGGGCCGGGGATTCACCCCTCCACTTT.